Described below is a single T cell receptor (beta chain) sequence and its context. The data were taken from a study of T cell clusters in autoimmune cytopenias. TRB was amplified by touch-down multiplex PCR, primer pools A and B combined. From the multiplex PCR reads, TCRdb lists one entry per CDR3 protein and no DNA. This sample's table reports about 1,500 distinct CDR3 sequences. CDR3 length equals 17 residues. The germline V gene encodes CDR1 LNHDA and CDR2 SQIVND (reference sequence). Each sample's input was about 250 ng genomic DNA, 30,000 to 45,000 genome equivalents. These data also featured in a second study, about T cell repertoires in aging, cancer and after chemotherapy.

This sequence joins TRBV19 and TRBJ2-1; the TRBD2 assignment by TCRdb is unverifiable without DNA. This sequence was found in a human donor with chronic lymphocytic leukemia. Input material: peripheral blood. Here the CDR3 reads CASSSTFGTSSYNEQFF.